This is a list of T cell receptor beta chains from one sample in a study of T cell responses to AZD1222 COVID-19 vaccine. Profiled with immunoSEQ multiplex PCR; TCRdb holds only in-frame clones, not every one. The sample lists about 130,000 clones, approximately 93% occurring once. Specimen: peripheral blood, collected on day 0 of AZD1222 vaccination. Receptor source: an adult in good health. The CDR3 runs from the conserved cysteine through the conserved F or W. D genes are given only for firm matches. Expanded clones are given a class, and other clones once, few, many or no size at all.

d_call,v_call,clone_size,j_call,cdr3_nt,cdr3_aa
.,TRBV5-1,.,TRBJ1-3,TGCGCCAGCAGCTTGGCCGGCCCCCTGCGGGGGAACACCATATATTTT,CASSLAGPLRGNTIYF
TRBD1,TRBV6-6,.,TRBJ1-5,TGTGCCAGCAGTATTTCCTCCGTGCAGGGGGAGCCCCAGCATTTT,CASSISSVQGEPQHF
.,TRBV3-1/TRBV3-2,few,TRBJ1-1,TGTGCCAGCAGCCAAGAGGTCACCGACACTGAAGCTTTCTTT,CASSQEVTDTEAFF
TRBD1,TRBV2,.,TRBJ2-7,TGTGCCAGCAGAAGACAGGGCTCCTACGAGCAGTACTTC,CASRRQGSYEQYF
.,TRBV28,.,TRBJ2-7,TGTGCCAGCAGGAGGGAGTACGAGCAGTACTTC,CASRREYEQYF
.,TRBV15,few,TRBJ2-7,TGTGCCACCAGAGGTAATGGCTACGAGCAGTACTTC,CATRGNGYEQYF
TRBD2,TRBV19,.,TRBJ2-2,TGTGCCAGTATTGACATACTAGGGAGGGCCGGGGAGCTGTTTTTT,CASIDILGRAGELFF
.,TRBV18,.,TRBJ1-1,TGTGCCAGCTACTTGGAGGCGGAGAGCGCTGAAGCTTTCTTT,CASYLEAESAEAFF
.,TRBV11-2,.,TRBJ1-4,TGTGCCAGCAGCTTAGGCGAGGTCGGGAATGAAAAACTGTTTTTT,CASSLGEVGNEKLFF
.,TRBV13,once,TRBJ2-1,TGTGCCAGCAGCTTAGGGTCAGGCAATGAGCAGTTCTTC,CASSLGSGNEQFF
.,TRBV4-1,.,TRBJ1-5,TGCGCCAGCAGCCAAGGGACAACCTTTCAGCCCCAGCATTTT,CASSQGTTFQPQHF
.,TRBV28,.,TRBJ2-7,TGTGCCAGCAGTAGAGGACTAATCGGCGAGCAGTACTTC,CASSRGLIGEQYF
.,TRBV19,.,TRBJ2-1,TGTGCCAGTAGTATACTTGGGACACCCTCCTACAATGAGCAGTTCTTC,CASSILGTPSYNEQFF
TRBD2,TRBV11-2,.,TRBJ2-3,TGTGCCAGCAGCCCGATAGCGGGCGGGAGGCGGAGGGGCACAGATACGCAGTATTTT,CASSPIAGGRRRGTDTQYF
TRBD1,TRBV27,.,TRBJ2-7,TGTGCCAGCAGACGGGACAGGGAAGTTAACTACGAGCAGTACTTC,CASRRDREVNYEQYF
TRBD1,TRBV6-5,.,TRBJ1-6,TGTGCCAGCAACTTCGGGACAGGGGATAATTCACCCCTCCACTTT,CASNFGTGDNSPLHF
.,TRBV25-1,.,TRBJ1-3,TGTGCCAGCAGTGTTAACAGTGCGAGCTCTGGAAACACCATATATTTT,CASSVNSASSGNTIYF
.,TRBV7-2,.,TRBJ2-3,TGTGCCAGCAGCAGACCGGGAAGGACGCAGTATTTT,CASSRPGRTQYF
TRBD2,TRBV20-1,.,TRBJ2-3,TGCAGTGCTAGTCCGGGACTAGCGTCGACAGATACGCAGTATTTT,CSASPGLASTDTQYF
.,TRBV7-9,.,TRBJ1-4,TGTGCCAGCAGCTTAGCGGGGTTGGGTGAAAAACTGTTTTTT,CASSLAGLGEKLFF
.,TRBV3-1/TRBV3-2,.,TRBJ2-3,TGTGCCAGCAGCCTGAGAGCTAGCACAGATACGCAGTATTTT,CASSLRASTDTQYF
.,TRBV19,.,TRBJ1-2,TGTGCCAGTAGTCTCACTGGATATGGCTACACCTTC,CASSLTGYGYTF
TRBD1,TRBV25-1,.,TRBJ2-7,TGTGCCAGCAGTGCTCCCGAACAGGGGGGCTCCTACGAGCAGTACTTC,CASSAPEQGGSYEQYF
TRBD1,TRBV4-2,.,TRBJ2-7,TGTGCCAGCAGCCAAAGGGGACAGGGTCCAAATGAGCAGTACTTC,CASSQRGQGPNEQYF
.,TRBV5-1,once,TRBJ2-3,TGCGCCAGCACCCCGGGTGTCGGCACAGATACGCAGTATTTT,CASTPGVGTDTQYF
.,TRBV29-1,.,TRBJ2-2,TGCAGCGTTGACACAGGAAACACCGGGGAGCTGTTTTTT,CSVDTGNTGELFF
TRBD1,TRBV5-1,.,TRBJ1-3,TGCGCCAGCAGCCTACGGACAGGGTCCACTGGAAACACCATATATTTT,CASSLRTGSTGNTIYF
.,TRBV6-2/TRBV6-3,.,TRBJ1-1,TGTGCCAGCAGCCACGGGCCGCGGGTGAACACTGAAGCTTTCTTT,CASSHGPRVNTEAFF
.,TRBV10-3,.,TRBJ1-1,TGTGCCTCCAGTGAGCATCAGGGCTCAAGTGAAGCTTTCTTT,CASSEHQGSSEAFF
.,TRBV12-3/TRBV12-4,.,TRBJ1-2,TGTGCCAGCAGTTCGACGGGCCGCTATGGCTACACCTTC,CASSSTGRYGYTF
.,TRBV28,.,TRBJ1-3,TGTGCCAGCAGTTTATTAGGGACTTCAATTGGAAACACCATATATTTT,CASSLLGTSIGNTIYF
TRBD1,TRBV27,.,TRBJ1-5,TGTGCCAGCAGTTTATCGAGCAGGGGGGGACAGCCCCAGCATTTT,CASSLSSRGGQPQHF
.,TRBV28,.,TRBJ1-2,TGTGCCAGCGATCCCATGGGTTTAGGCTATGGCTACACCTTC,CASDPMGLGYGYTF
.,TRBV28,.,TRBJ1-4,TGTGCCAGCAGTGGAGGGACTGAAAAACTGTTTTTT,CASSGGTEKLFF
TRBD1,TRBV28,.,TRBJ1-4,TGTGCCAGCAGACAGGGGACTAATGAAAAACTGTTTTTT,CASRQGTNEKLFF
.,TRBV21-1,.,TRBJ1-5,TGTGCCAGCCTGTGGGAGGGAGGAGAGCCCCAGCATTTT,CASLWEGGEPQHF
.,TRBV27,.,TRBJ1-1,TGTGCCAGCAGTCCTCTCACAGGGAGAGCTTTCTTT,CASSPLTGRAFF
TRBD1,TRBV28,.,TRBJ1-2,TGTGCCAGCAGTCCCCCGGGACAGACCGATGGCTACACCTTC,CASSPPGQTDGYTF
TRBD1,TRBV5-5,.,TRBJ1-1,TGTGCCAGCAGCGCCCGACAGGGCGGGAACACTGAAGCTTTCTTT,CASSARQGGNTEAFF
.,TRBV24-1,.,TRBJ2-2,TGTGCCACCAGTAGGGGACAGAACACCGGGGAGCTGTTTTTT,CATSRGQNTGELFF
.,TRBV30,.,TRBJ1-2,TGTGCCTGGAGGAGAGCTACAGACAAGTATGCCAACTATGGCTACACCTTC,CAWRRATDKYANYGYTF
.,TRBV9,.,TRBJ2-7,TGTGCCAGCAGCGTATCCCTAGGGGACGAGCAGTACTTC,CASSVSLGDEQYF
TRBD1,TRBV28,.,TRBJ1-2,TGTGCCAGCAGTTTGACAGGGGGCTGGTATGGCTACACCTTC,CASSLTGGWYGYTF
.,TRBV15,.,TRBJ1-1,TGTGCCACCAGCAGAGGGTGGGCCGAGCAGAACACTGAAGCTTTCTTT,CATSRGWAEQNTEAFF
.,TRBV10-2,.,TRBJ2-1,TGCGCCAGCAGTGGGTACAATGAGCAGTTCTTC,CASSGYNEQFF
TRBD1,TRBV7-9,.,TRBJ2-1,TGTGCCAGCAGCTTAGGAGGGGGCGTCTCCTACAATGAGCAGTTCTTC,CASSLGGGVSYNEQFF
.,TRBV25-1,.,TRBJ1-4,TGTGCCAGCAGTGAATGGGAGGGCTTGGCAACTAATGAAAAACTGTTTTTT,CASSEWEGLATNEKLFF
TRBD2,TRBV6-2/TRBV6-3,.,TRBJ2-7,TGTGCCAGCAGTTACGGTGGCGGGAGGGCCTACGAGCAGTACTTC,CASSYGGGRAYEQYF